The sequence of this T cell receptor (beta chain) was determined in a study of blood T cell repertoires in COVID-19. Study members were between 18 and 89 years old and lived in 24 US regions. Germline V gives CDR1 LGHDT, CDR2 YNNKEL (reference sequence). V shed 0 bases and J 7 bases; nucleotides not matched to a gene: 12. This CDR3 contains 17 residues. Per the authors' pipeline: Using reference gene primer amplification, nucleated cell counts were estimated. Profiling relied on immunoSEQ multiplex PCR, and the TCRdb table lists in-frame clones only, not all of them. That table supplies the V and J calls and clone size; D and trimming were determined from the DNA. The data hold around 190,000 clones, with roughly three quarters observed a single time.

This chain joins TRBV3-1 (or the pseudogene TRBV3-2) and TRBJ2-5, with TRBD2 identical over 9 bases. The receptor was derived from a woman aged 50 to 60 with acute COVID-19. Input material: PBMCs or T cells enriched from blood (not recorded which). The CDR3 DNA reads as TGTGCCAGCAGCCAAGATCCTAGCGGGGTGGGGCGTCGGACCCAGTACTTC. Translation: CASSQDPSGVGRRTQYF.